Shown below are 17 T cell receptor beta chains from a single sample sequenced in a study of vaccination effects on CD4 cells after COVID-19. Their specific antigens are unknown. Sequencing in the ViraFEST assay came after antigen-specific CD4+ T cells had been expanded with viral peptide pools, which were used to stimulate PBMC. At the end of nine to ten days of culture, CD4+ T cells were isolated. As their vaccination, participants received two doses of either BNT162b2 or mRNA-1273. Measured with immunoSEQ multiplex PCR; TCRdb has only the in-frame clones, and not every one. The data contain some 40,000 clones, 70% to 85% of them seen just once; the ten biggest clones take up just under 2%. The specimen was CD4+ T cells from PBMCs cultured with HCoV-NL63 spike peptides, collected after COVID-19 vaccination. These receptors all come from a human donor who received a COVID-19 vaccine. Some clones in this sample may be carry-over from other donors' samples.

The gene calls are TRBV5-1 and TRBJ2-1; tentative D call: TRBD1 (5 bases). CDR1 SGHRS and CDR2 YFSETQ come from the germline V gene. The CDR3 loop spans 13 amino acids. V dropped 0 bases and J dropped 7 bases, with 8 bases sitting between them. The CDR3 DNA reads as TGCGCCAGCAGCTTGGGACAGCCAAATGAGCAGTTCTTC. Translation: CASSLGQPNEQFF.

The count of this clone is one. This sequence joins TRBV27 and TRBJ1-1, with D maybe TRBD1 (5 bases). Per germline, CDR1 MNHEY and CDR2 SMNVEV (reference sequence). The V end was cut by 6 bases, the J end by 5 bases, with 16 bases between. The CDR3 is 14 residues long. Here the CDR3 reads CASRNGGVGTEAFF. The CDR3 DNA reads as TGTGCCAGCAGGAATGGAGGGGTCGGGACTGAAGCTTTCTTT.

The J gene is TRBJ1-4, the V gene TRBV4-3; weak D call: TRBD1 (5 bases). This CDR3 has 13 residues. Germline V gives CDR1 LGHNA, CDR2 YSLEER. V lost 2 bases and J 8 bases, leaving 9 bases between the germline ends. In nucleotides, the CDR3 is TGCGCCAGCAGCCAATTGGGGGAGGAAAAACTGTTTTTT. Translated: CASSQLGEEKLFF.

This chain links TRBV10-2 with TRBJ1-1, with D uncertain. The V gene's germline CDR1 is WSHSY and CDR2 SAAADI. The CDR3 totals 14 residues. V was clipped by 4 bases and J by 3 bases, with 12 bases between them. The CDR3 is CASSGRNLDTEAFF. CDR3 DNA sequence: TGCGCCAGCAGTGGTAGGAATCTGGACACTGAAGCTTTCTTT.

This chain links TRBV2 with TRBJ1-3; TRBD1 is a possible D gene (5 bases). The germline gives CDR1 SNHLY, CDR2 FYNNEI. This CDR3 is built from 15 residues. Trimming stripped 8 bases from V and 0 bases from J, with 14 bases between. The CDR3 loop reads CASVGGVSSGNTIYF. DNA for the CDR3: TGTGCCAGCGTCGGGGGGGTCTCCTCTGGAAACACCATATATTTT.

This chain joins TRBV6-5 and TRBJ2-7, with D possibly being TRBD1 (6 bases). Germline V gene lookup returns CDR1 MNHEY and CDR2 SVGAGI. The germline V and J ends were trimmed by 8 bases and 2 bases, with 16 bases remaining between them. This CDR3 contains 14 residues. Here the CDR3 DNA reads TGTGCCAGCCAAGGGCAGACAGGACCCTACGAGCAGTACGTC. Encoded protein: CASQGQTGPYEQYV.

The chain has TRBV5-1 and TRBJ1-2; 7 nucleotides agree with TRBD1. The CDR3 contains 14 residues. Germline V gives CDR1 SGHRS, CDR2 YFSETQ. V lost 4 bases to trimming and J lost 8 bases; unmatched junction nucleotides: 11. The CDR3 spells CASSPYTGEVGYTF. The CDR3 DNA is TGCGCCAGCAGCCCCTATACAGGGGAGGTAGGCTACACCTTC.

The J gene is TRBJ2-1, the V gene TRBV9, with no clear D. Per the germline V gene, CDR1 is SGDLS and CDR2 is YYNGEE. CDR3 length equals 17 residues. V lost 4 bases and J lost 0, with 17 bases in between. In DNA, the CDR3 is TGTGCCAGCAGCCCCCCCTCACTGGCTAGCTCCTACAATGAGCAGTTCTTC. Protein: CASSPPSLASSYNEQFF.

The chain has TRBV7-8 and TRBJ2-7; D is ambiguous. Germline assignment: CDR1 SGHVS and CDR2 FQNEAQ. The CDR3 has 14 residues. With 1 base removed from V and 0 bases from J, the gap between germline ends came to 7 bases. In DNA form, the CDR3 reads TGTGCCAGCAGCTTAGATCTGTACTCCTACGAGCAGTACGTC. This sequence encodes CASSLDLYSYEQYV.

V is TRBV24-1 and J is TRBJ2-3; weak D call: TRBD1 (7 bases). The CDR3 consists of 14 residues. Per germline, CDR1 KGHDR and CDR2 SFDVKD. V dropped 5 bases and J dropped 1 base, with 9 bases sitting between them. DNA of the CDR3: TGTGCCACCAGTGGGAGGGGGCGCACAGATACGCAGTATTTT. Its protein product is CATSGRGRTDTQYF.

This rearrangement joins TRBV9 to TRBJ2-2, with TRBD2 matching over 7 bases. V trimming: 4 bases; J trimming: 4 bases; junction bases outside the gene matches: 10. The CDR3 sequence is 16 residues long. Germline CDR1 SGDLS, CDR2 YYNGEE. The CDR3 here is CASSLSGGVGTGELFF. CDR3 nucleotides: TGTGCCAGCAGCTTGAGTGGGGGGGTGGGCACCGGGGAGCTGTTTTTT.

This rearrangement joins TRBV11-2 to TRBJ2-7; 7 bases match TRBD2. Germline V lookup: CDR1 SGHAT, CDR2 FQNNGV. J gave up 0 bases and V 4 bases, and 6 bases lay outside the gene matches. CDR3 length: 15 amino acids. CDR3 bases: TGTGCCAGCAGCTCTCTCCGCGGGGGCTCCTACGAGCAGTACGTC. Its protein product is CASSSLRGGSYEQYV.

The CDR3 protein is CASSRQYNQPQHF. CDR3 DNA sequence: TGTGCCAGCAGCCGGCAGTACAATCAGCCCCAGCATTTT. This sequence joins TRBV7-2 and TRBJ1-5; D uncertain. This CDR3 is built from 13 residues. The germline CDR1 and CDR2 sequences are SGHTA and FQGNSA. Trimming cost V 5 bases and J 3 bases, with 8 bases left between them.

This rearrangement joins TRBV5-8 to TRBJ1-1; no reliable D call. CDR1 is SGHTS and CDR2 is YDEGEE in the germline V gene. V shed 7 bases and J shed 3 bases, with 16 bases lying between them. The CDR3 length is 14 residues. The DNA of the CDR3 is TGTGCCAGCCCATCGACATCGGGCGACACTGAAGCTTTCTTT. It codes for CASPSTSGDTEAFF.

The chain carries TRBV5-6 and TRBJ1-1; 8 bases are shared with TRBD1. The CDR3 covers 13 residues. From germline, CDR1 is SGHDT and CDR2 YYEEEE. V shed 1 base, J shed 5 bases, and the junction held 1 base outside the gene matches. CDR3 in amino acids: CASSLNRGTEAFF. The DNA of the CDR3 is TGTGCCAGCAGCTTGAACAGGGGGACTGAAGCTTTCTTT.

The rearrangement joins TRBV19 to TRBJ1-4; D gene unclear. V was shortened by 4 bases and J by 6 bases, with 6 bases between the two germline ends. The germline CDR1 and CDR2 sequences are LNHDA and SQIVND (reference sequence). This CDR3 comprises 12 residues. CDR3: CASSKLDEKLFF. The CDR3 bases are TGTGCCAGTAGTAAGCTCGATGAAAAACTGTTTTTT.

The gene calls are TRBV5-1 and TRBJ1-1; possible D gene TRBD1, 6 bases. The germline V and J ends were trimmed by 4 bases and 1 base, with 17 bases remaining between them. This CDR3 is built from 16 residues. Looked up from germline, CDR1 is SGHRS and CDR2 is YFSETQ. The CDR3 sequence: CASSGGLWGANTEAFF. CDR3 DNA: TGCGCCAGCAGCGGTGGTTTATGGGGGGCGAACACTGAAGCTTTCTTT.